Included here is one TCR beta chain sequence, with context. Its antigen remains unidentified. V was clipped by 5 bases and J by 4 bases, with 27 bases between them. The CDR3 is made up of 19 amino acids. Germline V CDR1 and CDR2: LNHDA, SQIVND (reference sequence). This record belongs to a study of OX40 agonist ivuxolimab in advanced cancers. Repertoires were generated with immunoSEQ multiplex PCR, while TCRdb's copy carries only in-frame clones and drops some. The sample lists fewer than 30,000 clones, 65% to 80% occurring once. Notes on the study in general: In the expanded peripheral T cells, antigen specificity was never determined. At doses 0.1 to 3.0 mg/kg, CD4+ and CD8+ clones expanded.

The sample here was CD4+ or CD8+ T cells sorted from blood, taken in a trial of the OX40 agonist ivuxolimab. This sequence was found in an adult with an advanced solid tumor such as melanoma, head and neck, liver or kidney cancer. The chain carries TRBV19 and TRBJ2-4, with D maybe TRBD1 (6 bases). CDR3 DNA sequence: TGTGCCAGTAGTTACCCCGTTCCGTGGGACAACCACACTAAAAACATTCAGTACTTC. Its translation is CASSYPVPWDNHTKNIQYF.